The TCR beta chain under discussion was sequenced for a study of T-cell reconstitution after alpha-beta-depleted transplantation in children. Remarks on this clonotype: A clone one base away is much larger, so this may be a read error.

The TCRbeta library was prepared with unique molecular identifiers. TCRdb redid the calling of the PCR reads with MiXCR, one entry per CDR3 protein. The sample lists roughly 310,000 distinct CDR3 sequences; over 20% were seen once. V lost 1 base, J lost 0 bases, and 10 bases lay in between. CDR1 and CDR2 from the germline V gene are MGHRA and YSYEKL. The CDR3 consists of 15 residues. This clonotype was obtained from a male patient younger than 18 who had a stem cell transplant for acute lymphoblastic leukemia, so the T cells may come from the graft donor. This rearrangement joins TRBV4-1 to TRBJ2-7; D gene uncertain. The sample consisted of PBMCs, mostly from graft donor cells, taken 180 days after TCRalphabeta/CD19-depleted stem cell transplant. This chain's CDR3 is CASSQVGGTSYEQYF. The CDR3 DNA is TGCGCCAGCAGCCAAGTTGGCGGAACCTCCTACGAGCAGTACTTC.